This entry is about one TCR beta chain. Its matching antigen is unknown. Then a second PCR, running about 7 to 11 cycles, was carried out with a sample-barcoded 5' primer and a J-beta primer mix. MiXCR, run by TCRdb on the 5' RACE reads, gives a single entry per CDR3 protein. The sample includes more than 450,000 distinct CDR3 sequences, over 25% of them seen just once. The entry originates in a study of blood T cells in healthy people across ages. Samples had at least 7 million PBMCs isolated from them. Overall study results and limits: The unknown donor CMV status may have confounded expanded clonotype changes.

This sample was also put to use in a study of T cells of mothers and their children.

This receptor was identified in a boy younger than 10 in good health. Sequencing used blood.

The CDR3 reads CASSQRIGETQYF. CDR3 nucleotides: TGCGCCAGCAGCCAGAGGATCGGAGAGACCCAGTACTTC. The V and J genes are TRBV5-1 and TRBJ2-1; D is undetermined. Near its end, the DNA agrees better with TRBJ2-5, so the J call may be wrong. There are 13 residues in the CDR3. Germline CDR1 is SGHRS and CDR2 is YFSETQ.